Following are 17 T cell receptor beta chains from one sample sequenced in a study of control samples from healthy donors and cancer patients. The repertoire was sequenced with immunoSEQ multiplex PCR; TCRdb's copy has only in-frame clones and lacks some. The sample lists roughly 130,000 clones; about nine tenths were seen once. Material for sequencing was blood. The receptors were gathered from a man aged 30 to 45 in good health.

This chain connects TRBV13 to TRBJ1-3; D might be TRBD1 (6 bases). Per the germline V gene, CDR1 is PRHDT and CDR2 is FYEKMQ (reference sequence). This CDR3 region has 17 residues. Trimming took 5 bases from V and 0 from J, leaving 17 bases between them. DNA of the CDR3: TGTGCCAGCAGCCTTTCTTCAGGGGTTAACTCTGGAAACACCATATATTTT. Translating it yields CASSLSSGVNSGNTIYF.

The chain links TRBV13 to TRBJ2-2, with 14 bases fitting TRBD2. The V and J ends lost 5 bases and 7 bases, in that order; junction bases with no gene match: 6. The CDR3 is 16 residues long. Germline loops: CDR1 PRHDT, CDR2 FYEKMQ (reference sequence). This chain's CDR3 is CASSMGLAGVIGELFF. The CDR3 DNA is TGTGCCAGCAGCATGGGACTAGCGGGAGTTATCGGGGAGCTGTTTTTT.

This CDR3 reads CASSPDSGYNSPLHF. As DNA, the CDR3 is TGCGCCAGCAGCCCGGACAGCGGATATAATTCACCCCTCCACTTT. The chain employs TRBV5-1 and TRBJ1-6; TRBD1 is a possible D gene (6 bases). The CDR3 is 15 amino acids. CDR1 and CDR2 from the germline V gene are SGHRS and YFSETQ. The V end was cut by 4 bases, the J end by 4 bases, with 12 bases between.

The chain joins TRBV14 to TRBJ2-1; D ambiguous. With 1 base removed from V and 0 bases from J, the gap between germline ends came to 19 bases. CDR1 is SGHDN and CDR2 is FVKESK in the germline V gene. The CDR3 is made up of 19 amino acids. The CDR3 coding sequence is TGTGCCAGCAGCCAAGGTCATAATCGATCGGGTTCCTCCTACAATGAGCAGTTCTTC. Amino acid sequence: CASSQGHNRSGSSYNEQFF. Combining the CDR3 with reference TRBV14 and TRBJ2-1 gives the whole variable domain EAGVTQFPSHSVIEKGQTVTLRCDPISGHDNLYWYRRVMGKEIKFLLHFVKESKQDESGMPNNRFLAERTGGTYSTLKVQPAELEDSGVYFCASSQGHNRSGSSYNEQFFGPGTRLTVL.

This chain links TRBV6-5 with TRBJ1-3, with D tentatively TRBD1 (6 bases). Trimming left V 10 bases short and J 2 bases short, with 18 bases between. This CDR3 contains 15 residues. Germline-derived CDR1 and CDR2 are MNHEY and SVGAGI. CDR3 DNA: TGTGCCACCCTGGGGGCGGGGGAGGCTGGAAACACCATATATTTT. Amino acids: CATLGAGEAGNTIYF.

Comments on this clone: Other nucleotide sequences from this sample produce the same CDR3. The chain joins TRBV7-2 to TRBJ2-3; D remains unclear. Trimming pared 4 bases from V and 2 bases from J, leaving 4 bases between. CDR1 and CDR2 from the germline V gene are SGHTA and FQGNSA. The CDR3 spans 12 residues. CDR3 amino acids: CASSSSTDTQYF. The CDR3 DNA sequence: TGTGCCAGCAGCTCCTCCACAGATACGCAGTATTTT.

The rearrangement uses TRBV6-5 and TRBJ1-1; 7 bases are a match to TRBD1. The J segment lost 6 bases and the V segment lost 0 bases, leaving 1 base of the junction unmatched. The CDR3 runs 13 residues. Germline-derived CDR1 and CDR2 are MNHEY and SVGAGI. The CDR3 nucleotides are TGTGCCAGCAGTTACTCAGGGGGCTCTGAAGCTTTCTTT. It is translated as CASSYSGGSEAFF.

This chain uses TRBV30 with TRBJ1-3, with D perhaps TRBD1 (6 bases). Per germline, CDR1 GTSNPN and CDR2 SVGIG (reference sequence). V was clipped by 2 bases and J by 11 bases, with 16 bases between them. This CDR3 comprises 13 residues. The CDR3 DNA is TGTGCCTGGAGTATCCTTCAGGGGAGAGCCATATATTTT. This sequence encodes CAWSILQGRAIYF.

The chain employs TRBV7-2 and TRBJ2-1, with D possibly TRBD2 on 6 matching bases. The CDR3 covers 17 residues. Germline CDR1 is SGHTA and CDR2 is FQGNSA. V lost 2 bases to trimming and J lost 5 bases, with 19 bases between them. CDR3 residues: CASSLSPGTYVHNEQFF. In nucleotides, the CDR3 is TGTGCCAGCAGCTTATCACCCGGGACTTATGTTCACAATGAGCAGTTCTTC.

V and J are TRBV3-1 (or the pseudogene TRBV3-2) and TRBJ2-2; the match to TRBD2 covers 13 bases. There are 16 residues in the CDR3. With V trimmed by 4 bases and J by 6 bases, 5 bases remained unmatched. Per germline, CDR1 LGHDT and CDR2 YNNKEL (reference sequence). The CDR3 sequence is CASSPTSGRAAGELFF. Here the CDR3 DNA reads TGTGCCAGCAGCCCCACTAGCGGGAGGGCCGCCGGGGAGCTGTTTTTT.

This rearrangement joins TRBV9 to TRBJ1-2, with TRBD1 identical over 7 bases. CDR1 SGDLS and CDR2 YYNGEE come from the germline V gene. Trimming cost V 4 bases and J 5 bases; bases outside gene matches: 8. This CDR3 is built from 14 residues. The CDR3 is CASSLQGRGYGYTF. The CDR3 nucleotides are TGTGCCAGCAGCTTACAGGGGCGCGGGTATGGCTACACCTTC.

The V and J genes are TRBV28 and TRBJ1-1; possibly TRBD1 for D (6 bases). Germline-derived CDR1 and CDR2 are MDHEN and SYDVKM. The V and J ends lost 5 bases and 5 bases respectively, with 18 bases between them. The CDR3 spans 15 residues. For the CDR3, the DNA is TGTGCCAGCAGTAGGTTTGGGGGGCAGAGGACTGAAGCTTTCTTT. It codes for CASSRFGGQRTEAFF.

The J gene is TRBJ2-7, the V gene TRBV2; 7 bases line up with TRBD2. The CDR3 is 14 amino acids. The J segment lost 2 bases and the V segment lost 6 bases, leaving 7 bases of the junction unmatched. CDR1 is SNHLY, CDR2 FYNNEI, per germline. This chain's CDR3 is CASRPSGVAYEQYF. CDR3 nucleotides: TGTGCCAGCAGACCTAGCGGAGTGGCCTACGAGCAGTACTTC.

The chain carries TRBV10-3 and TRBJ2-3, with 7 bases identical to TRBD2. CDR3 length: 13 amino acids. Germline-derived CDR1 and CDR2 are ENHRY and SYGVKD. The J segment lost 2 bases and the V segment lost 6 bases, leaving 2 bases of the junction unmatched. In DNA form, the CDR3 reads TGTGCCATCAGGGGGGACTACACAGATACGCAGTATTTT. Its protein product is CAIRGDYTDTQYF.

This rearrangement joins TRBV18 to TRBJ2-7, with a possible D match to TRBD1 (5 bases). Germline V gene lookup returns CDR1 KGHSH and CDR2 LQKENI. This CDR3 has 15 residues. The V gene lost 3 bases and the J gene lost 0 bases, with 12 bases spanning the gap. The CDR3 nucleotides are TGTGCCAGCTCACCGTACACAGGAGCCTCCTACGAGCAGTACTTC. This gives the protein CASSPYTGASYEQYF.

This clone was seen a few times. This chain connects TRBV20-1 to TRBJ1-2; D is unresolved. V gave up 6 bases and J gave up 12 bases, with 8 bases separating them. Germline-derived CDR1 and CDR2 are DFQATT and SNEGSKA (reference sequence). The CDR3 runs 8 residues. For the CDR3, the DNA is TGCAGTGCCGGGTTCCACACCTTC. It codes for CSAGFHTF.

V is TRBV7-9 and J is TRBJ2-3; D is ambiguous. V dropped 4 bases and J dropped 2 bases, with 16 bases sitting between them. This CDR3 is built from 16 residues. Germline CDR1 and CDR2: SEHNR and FQNEAQ (reference sequence). The CDR3 sequence is CASSYHLRTATDTQYF. The CDR3 DNA reads as TGTGCCAGCAGCTATCACTTGCGGACCGCCACAGATACGCAGTATTTT.